A selection of T cell receptor beta chains follows, all from one sample in a study of blood T cell repertoires in COVID-19. Some clones are missing from TCRdb's copy, which holds only in-frame ones; the method was immunoSEQ multiplex PCR. Of 30,000 or so clones listed, about 89% were seen once; the top ten hold 0.55% to 0.7%. Source material: peripheral blood. Source of these receptors: a woman between 40 and 55 years old with active or convalescent COVID-19. Both conserved end residues are part of each CDR3. D genes are given only for firm matches. Size is stated for part of the rows, as once, few or many counts, or as a class when the clone is expanded.

.	TRBJ1-6	.	TRBV7-8	CASSLGALSSYNSPLHF	TGTGCCAGCAGCTTGGGCGCGCTTAGCTCCTATAATTCACCCCTCCACTTT
.	TRBJ1-5	.	TRBV4-1	CASSPEGGTEQPQHF	TGCGCCAGCAGCCCGGAAGGGGGAACAGAGCAGCCCCAGCATTTT
.	TRBJ2-2	.	TRBV27	CASSPWGPGELFF	TGTGCCAGCAGTCCCTGGGGCCCCGGGGAGCTGTTTTTT
TRBD1	TRBJ1-5	.	TRBV7-3	CASSSQYRGFLYSNQPQHF	TGTGCCAGCAGCTCCCAGTACAGGGGGTTTTTATATAGCAATCAGCCCCAGCATTTT
.	TRBJ2-3	.	TRBV11-3	CASSLEAGDTQYF	TGTGCCAGCAGCTTAGAGGCGGGAGATACGCAGTATTTT
.	TRBJ2-2	.	TRBV6-2/TRBV6-3	CASSEENTGELFF	TGTGCCAGTAGCGAGGAGAACACCGGGGAGCTGTTTTTT
.	TRBJ1-6	.	TRBV6-1	CASSEAGIYNSPLHF	TGTGCCAGCAGTGAAGCGGGCATTTATAATTCACCCCTCCACTTT
TRBD1	TRBJ1-2	.	TRBV5-1	CASSHPQGAQGYTF	TGCGCCAGCAGCCATCCCCAGGGGGCACAGGGCTACACCTTC
.	TRBJ1-3	.	TRBV24-1	CATRTLRGSSGNTIYF	TGTGCCACCAGGACTCTTCGGGGGAGCTCTGGAAACACCATATATTTT
.	TRBJ1-2	.	TRBV4-3	CASSLRPANYGYTF	TGCGCCAGCAGCCTACGCCCGGCTAACTATGGCTACACCTTC
.	TRBJ2-3	.	TRBV18	CASSRTSRLSGTDTQYF	TGTGCCAGCTCCCGGACCTCGCGACTCAGCGGGACAGATACGCAGTATTTT
.	TRBJ1-1	.	TRBV6-5	CASSPSGNTEAFF	TGTGCCAGCAGCCCATCCGGGAACACTGAAGCTTTCTTT
.	TRBJ2-5	.	TRBV9	CASSVAATGDSTQYF	TGTGCCAGCAGCGTAGCTGCGACAGGAGATTCAACCCAGTACTTC
.	TRBJ1-2	.	TRBV10-1	CASSESGEWNGYTF	TGCGCCAGCAGTGAAAGTGGGGAGTGGAACGGCTACACCTTC
TRBD2	TRBJ2-1	.	TRBV5-8	CASSLLGLAGGPSNEQFF	TGTGCCAGCAGCCTCCTGGGACTAGCGGGAGGGCCTAGTAATGAGCAGTTCTTC
TRBD2	TRBJ2-2	once	TRBV5-6	CASTELAGGPQTGELFF	TGTGCCAGCACCGAACTAGCGGGGGGGCCACAGACCGGGGAGCTGTTTTTT
.	TRBJ1-2	.	TRBV28	CASSLGQTNYGYTF	TGTGCCAGCAGTCTCGGACAGACTAACTATGGCTACACCTTC
.	TRBJ1-4	.	TRBV30	CAWSKSDQWSRGEKLFF	TGTGCCTGGAGTAAGTCGGATCAGTGGTCCAGGGGAGAAAAACTGTTTTTT
TRBD1	TRBJ1-2	.	TRBV3-1/TRBV3-2	CASSQEYWTGSIANYGYTF	TGTGCCAGCAGCCAAGAATATTGGACAGGTTCGATCGCTAACTATGGCTACACCTTC
TRBD2	TRBJ2-7	.	TRBV5-1	CASSFQRGSYEQYF	TGCGCCAGCAGCTTCCAGCGGGGGAGTTACGAGCAGTACTTC
.	TRBJ2-3	once	TRBV2	CASSEISLGADTQYF	TGTGCCAGCAGTGAAATATCCCTCGGGGCAGATACGCAGTATTTT
.	TRBJ1-1	.	TRBV29-1	CSVLQVADTEAFF	TGCAGCGTGCTCCAGGTGGCCGACACTGAAGCTTTCTTT
.	TRBJ1-1	.	TRBV27	CASSLSTFVEAFF	TGTGCCAGCAGTTTATCCACATTCGTCGAAGCTTTCTTT
TRBD2	TRBJ2-6	.	TRBV11-3	CASSSRLAGDSGANVLTF	TGTGCCAGCAGTTCAAGACTAGCGGGGGACTCTGGGGCCAACGTCCTGACTTTC
.	TRBJ1-1	.	TRBV5-1	CASSLLGPGEIPSTEAFF	TGCGCCAGCAGCTTGCTGGGTCCGGGGGAAATCCCGAGCACTGAAGCTTTCTTT
.	TRBJ2-7	.	TRBV9	CASSVGGSSSGQYF	TGTGCCAGCAGCGTAGGAGGGTCCTCCTCGGGGCAGTACTTC
TRBD2	TRBJ2-3	.	TRBV9	CASSFAVGLGVFTDTQYF	TGTGCCAGCAGCTTCGCTGTGGGACTAGGAGTGTTCACAGATACGCAGTATTTT
.	TRBJ2-7	.	TRBV6-5	CASATQGSYEQYF	TGTGCCAGCGCGACTCAGGGGTCCTACGAGCAGTACTTC
.	TRBJ1-2	.	TRBV30	CVLDRDGYTF	TGTGTCTTGGACAGAGATGGCTACACCTTC
.	TRBJ1-2	.	TRBV30	CAWSVRAGPYGYTF	TGTGCCTGGAGTGTACGGGCAGGGCCCTATGGCTACACCTTC
TRBD1	TRBJ1-2	few	TRBV6-5	CASSYSTGLGYTF	TGTGCCAGCAGTTACTCGACAGGGTTAGGCTACACCTTC
TRBD1	TRBJ1-1	.	TRBV2	CASGRQGANTEAFF	TGTGCCAGCGGAAGACAGGGTGCGAACACTGAAGCTTTCTTT
.	TRBJ2-7	.	TRBV20-1	CSARGVNEQYF	TGCAGTGCCAGGGGGGTTAACGAGCAGTACTTC